Given below is one TCR beta chain in context. The specificity of this receptor is unknown. The record has no base qualities; no much larger clone is one base away. The library was generated by the immunoSEQ multiplex PCR assay. TCRdb carries this immuneACCESS record with in-frame sequences only. Its versions omit some clonotypes, under half of them owing to an unresolved V gene in the studies checked, with the rest unexplained. The sample table contains some 64,000 clones; only one count was recorded for more than 85% of them. The top ten clones comprise roughly 2% of the sample. This record belongs to a study of T cell changes during pregnancy in multiple sclerosis (dated by TCRdb to between 2017 and 2020). Background for the entire study: The study examined how the T cell repertoire changed over the course of pregnancy in women with multiple sclerosis.

Including the terminal cysteine and phenylalanine, the CDR3 comprises 15 residues. Just CDR3 DNA is preserved here, 45 bases in frame from base 1. In the germline V gene, CDR1 corresponds to SGHTS and CDR2 to YDEGEE. Clipping removes 2 bases from V and 1 base from J, with 3 as the unmatched junction base count. This sequence was found in a female donor with multiple sclerosis, enrolled in a pregnancy study. The receptor chain draws on TRBV5-8 and TRBJ1-5, with 7 bases matching TRBD1. Sequenced material: peripheral blood, taken in the first trimester of pregnancy. The DNA sequence follows: TGTGCCAGCAGCTTAGCAGGGGGAAGCAATCAGCCCCAGCATTTT. This is translated as CASSLAGGSNQPQHF.